This T cell receptor beta chain was observed in a study of graft-versus-host responses after intestinal transplantation. Study background: Once they had received anti-thymocyte globulin induction, all recipients took tacrolimus and steroids for approximately 3 years.

Measured with immunoSEQ multiplex PCR; TCRdb has only the in-frame clones, and not every one. The table lists some 110,000 clones, 90% of them singletons. Germline V gene sequence: CDR1 SQVTM, CDR2 ANQGSEA. V gave up 3 bases and J gave up 2 bases; unmatched junction bases: 12. The CDR3 runs to 16 residues. On this clone: Its antigen is not known.

Study-level results: The study found high graft-versus-host to host-versus-graft clonal ratios in allografts of patients with graft-donor T cell macrochimerism. GvH clones detected in recipient marrow included some appearing first in ileum or blood.

The receptor's source is a human donor who received an intestinal transplant. The chain recombines TRBV29-1 with TRBJ1-2, with 7 positions matching TRBD1. The material was unstimulated CD4+ T cells sorted from spleen or lymph node cells, obtained before intestinal transplant. The CDR3 reads CSVDSDREEKNYGYTF. In nucleotides, the CDR3 is TGCAGCGTTGACAGCGACAGGGAGGAAAAAAACTATGGCTACACCTTC.